This T cell receptor beta chain was captured in a study of shared clonotypes between healthy human individuals. Study-wide points: Researchers sampled blood only, noting tissue repertoires likely differ.

As concerns this clone: Its specificity is not known.

Several immunoSEQ 96-well plates shared each subset's DNA, each plate a replicate. Only in-frame clones appear in the TCRdb table, and some are missing; sequencing was by immunoSEQ multiplex PCR. The sample contains roughly 2.6 million clones, just over 90% of which appear only once. The sequence was collected from a man in his late teens or twenties in good health. The sequenced material came from naive CD4+ T cells sorted from blood. Noted subset: CD45RA+ positively selected.

As DNA, the CDR3 is TGTGCCAGCAGCTTAGGCGGGACAACGAAGAACTATGGCTACACCTTC. Translating it yields CASSLGGTTKNYGYTF. The rearrangement uses TRBV7-2 and TRBJ1-2; the D gene is possibly TRBD1 (6 bases). The CDR3 is 16 residues long. The germline CDR1 and CDR2 sequences are SGHTA and FQGNSA. Trimming removed 1 base at V and 2 bases at J, with 14 bases between.